Sequencing of this T cell receptor beta chain was carried out in a study of graft-versus-host responses after intestinal transplantation. About the research overall: Among the recipients, all got anti-thymocyte globulin induction and then tacrolimus and steroids for about 3 years.

V was shortened by 1 base and J by 2 bases, with 6 bases between the two germline ends. CDR3 length: 13 residues. The germline V gene encodes CDR1 SGHTA and CDR2 FQGNSA. Remarks on this clone: What it binds is unknown.

Generated by immunoSEQ multiplex PCR, the TCRdb table keeps only in-frame clones and is missing some. This table has approximately 90,000 clones, roughly 91% appearing once. V and J are TRBV7-2 and TRBJ2-7; no definite D call. The sample here was unstimulated CD8+ T cells sorted from spleen or lymph node cells, taken before intestinal transplant. The receptor was derived from a human donor who received an intestinal transplant. The chain's CDR3 is CASSLDTPYEQYF. CDR3 in DNA: TGTGCCAGCAGCTTAGACACACCCTACGAGCAGTACTTC.